One T cell receptor beta chain is described in this entry. The antigen remains unidentified. This sample stems from a study of OX40 agonist ivuxolimab in advanced cancers. On the study more broadly: Administration of intravenous ivuxolimab to patients occurred every 2 weeks at 0.01 to 10 mg/kg. Checkpoint inhibitors had been given previously to roughly 40% of patients.

Germline V CDR1 and CDR2: SQVTM, ANQGSEA. Trimming cost V 7 bases and J 0 bases, with 10 bases left between them. The CDR3 spans 12 residues. Assay: immunoSEQ multiplex PCR; the TCRdb copy retains only in-frame clones and omits some. The sample lists fewer than 35,000 clones, 74% occurring once. Patients had blood sampled at baseline and again on cycle 4 day 1 and cycle 7 day 1. Overall study results and limits: With doses of 0.1 to 3.0 mg/kg, CD4+ and CD8+ blood T cells had undergone clonal expansion by week 6.

The J gene is TRBJ2-7, the V gene TRBV29-1; a possible D gene is TRBD1 (5 bases). This clonotype was sampled from an adult with an advanced solid tumor such as melanoma, head and neck, liver or kidney cancer. The sample was CD4+ or CD8+ T cells sorted from blood, taken in a trial of the OX40 agonist ivuxolimab. The CDR3 DNA is TGCAGCGATCGGACAACCTCCTACGAGCAGTACTTC. Residues: CSDRTTSYEQYF.